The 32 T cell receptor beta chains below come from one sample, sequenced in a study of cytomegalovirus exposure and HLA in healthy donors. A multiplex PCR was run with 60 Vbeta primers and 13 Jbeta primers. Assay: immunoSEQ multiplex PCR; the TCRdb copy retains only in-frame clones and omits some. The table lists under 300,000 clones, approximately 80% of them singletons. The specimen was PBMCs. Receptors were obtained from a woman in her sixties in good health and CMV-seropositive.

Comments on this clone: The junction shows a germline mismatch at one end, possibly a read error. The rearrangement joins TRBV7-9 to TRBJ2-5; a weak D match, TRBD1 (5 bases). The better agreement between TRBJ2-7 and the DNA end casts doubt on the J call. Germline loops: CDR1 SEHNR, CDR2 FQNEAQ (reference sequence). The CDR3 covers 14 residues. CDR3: CSSSFRAGSHEQYF. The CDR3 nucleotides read TGTTCCAGCAGCTTTCGCGCAGGGTCCCACGAGCAGTACTTC.

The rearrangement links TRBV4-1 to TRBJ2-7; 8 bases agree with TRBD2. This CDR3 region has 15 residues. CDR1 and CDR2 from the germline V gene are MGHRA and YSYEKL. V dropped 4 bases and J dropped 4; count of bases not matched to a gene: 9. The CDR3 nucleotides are TGCGCCAGCAGCCGCCCGGGAGGGGAGTTATACGAGCAGTACTTC. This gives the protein CASSRPGGELYEQYF.

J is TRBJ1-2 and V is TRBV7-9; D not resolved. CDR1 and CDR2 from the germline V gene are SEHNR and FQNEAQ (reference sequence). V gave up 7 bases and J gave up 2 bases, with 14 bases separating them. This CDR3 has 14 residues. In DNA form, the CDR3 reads TGTGCCAGCAATACCAGAAGTTCGAACTATGGCTACACCTTC. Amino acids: CASNTRSSNYGYTF.

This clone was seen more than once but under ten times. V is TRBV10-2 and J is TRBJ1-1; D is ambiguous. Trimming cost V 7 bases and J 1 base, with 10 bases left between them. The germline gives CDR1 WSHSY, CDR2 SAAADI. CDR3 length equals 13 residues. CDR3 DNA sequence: TGCGCCAGCAAGGAGGGTGGGAACACTGAAGCTTTCTTT. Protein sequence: CASKEGGNTEAFF.

CDR3 residues: CASSLALGRGSNEQYF. The CDR3 coding sequence is TGTGCCAGCAGCTTGGCACTCGGGAGGGGCAGTAACGAGCAGTACTTC. The chain carries TRBV5-6 and TRBJ2-7; 8 nucleotides match TRBD2. With 0 bases clipped from V and 5 bases from J, the junction kept 10 bases outside the gene matches. From germline, CDR1 is SGHDT and CDR2 YYEEEE. This CDR3 is 16 amino acids long.

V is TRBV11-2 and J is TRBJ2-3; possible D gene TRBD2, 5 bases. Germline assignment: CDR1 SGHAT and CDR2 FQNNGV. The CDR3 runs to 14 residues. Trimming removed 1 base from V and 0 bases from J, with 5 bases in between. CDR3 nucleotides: TGTGCCAGCAGCTTAGGGACTAGCACAGATACGCAGTATTTT. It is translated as CASSLGTSTDTQYF.

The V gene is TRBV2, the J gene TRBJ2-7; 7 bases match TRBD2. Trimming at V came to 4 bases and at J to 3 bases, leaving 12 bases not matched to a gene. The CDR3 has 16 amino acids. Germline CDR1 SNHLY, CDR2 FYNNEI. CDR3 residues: CASSVVEERDYYEQYF. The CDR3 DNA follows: TGTGCCAGCAGTGTCGTCGAGGAGCGGGACTACTACGAGCAGTACTTC.

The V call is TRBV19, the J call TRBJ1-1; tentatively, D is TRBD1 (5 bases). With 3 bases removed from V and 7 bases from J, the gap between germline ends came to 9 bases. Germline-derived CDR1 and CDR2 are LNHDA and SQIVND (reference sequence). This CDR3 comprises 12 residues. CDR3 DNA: TGTGCCAGTAGTATGGGGGGGGGTGAAGCTTTCTTT. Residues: CASSMGGGEAFF.

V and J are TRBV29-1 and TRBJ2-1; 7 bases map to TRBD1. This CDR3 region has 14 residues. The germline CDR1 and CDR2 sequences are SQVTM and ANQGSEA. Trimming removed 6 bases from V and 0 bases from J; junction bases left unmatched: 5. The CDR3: CSVDSGGSYNEQFF. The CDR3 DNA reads TGCAGCGTGGACTCAGGGGGCTCCTACAATGAGCAGTTCTTC.

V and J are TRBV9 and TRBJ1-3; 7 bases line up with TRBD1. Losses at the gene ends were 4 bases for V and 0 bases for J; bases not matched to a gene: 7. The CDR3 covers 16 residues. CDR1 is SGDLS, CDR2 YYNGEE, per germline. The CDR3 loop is CASSTRGDSSGNTIYF. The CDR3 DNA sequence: TGTGCCAGCAGCACTCGAGGGGACAGCTCTGGAAACACCATATATTTT.

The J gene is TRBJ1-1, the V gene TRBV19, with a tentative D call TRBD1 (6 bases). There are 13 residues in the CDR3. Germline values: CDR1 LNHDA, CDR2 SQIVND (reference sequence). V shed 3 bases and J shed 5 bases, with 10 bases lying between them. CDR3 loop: CASSIQGMTEAFF. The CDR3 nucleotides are TGTGCCAGTAGTATCCAGGGGATGACTGAAGCTTTCTTT.

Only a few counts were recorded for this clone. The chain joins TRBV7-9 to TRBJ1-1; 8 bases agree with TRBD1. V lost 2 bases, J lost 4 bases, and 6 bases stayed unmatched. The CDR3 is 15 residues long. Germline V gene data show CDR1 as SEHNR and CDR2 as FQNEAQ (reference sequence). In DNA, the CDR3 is TGTGCCAGCAGCTTACCCTCAGGGGGCCGCACTGAAGCTTTCTTT. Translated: CASSLPSGGRTEAFF.

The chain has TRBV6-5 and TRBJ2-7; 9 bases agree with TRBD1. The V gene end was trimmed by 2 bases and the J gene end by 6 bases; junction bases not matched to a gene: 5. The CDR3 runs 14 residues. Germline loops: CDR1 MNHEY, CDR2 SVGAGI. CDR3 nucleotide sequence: TGTGCCAGCAGTTACGCGGGACAGGGCCGCGAGCAGTACTTC. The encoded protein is CASSYAGQGREQYF.

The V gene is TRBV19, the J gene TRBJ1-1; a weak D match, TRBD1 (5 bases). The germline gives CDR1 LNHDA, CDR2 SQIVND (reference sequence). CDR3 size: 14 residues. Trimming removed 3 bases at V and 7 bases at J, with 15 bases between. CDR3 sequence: CASSIAGMLDEAFF. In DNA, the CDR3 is TGTGCCAGTAGTATTGCAGGGATGTTGGATGAAGCTTTCTTT. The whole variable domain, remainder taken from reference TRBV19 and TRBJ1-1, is DGGITQSPKYLFRKEGQNVTLSCEQNLNHDAMYWYRQDPGQGLRLIYYSQIVNDFQKGDIAEGYSVSREKKESFPLTVTSAQKNPTAFYLCASSIAGMLDEAFFGQGTRLTVV.

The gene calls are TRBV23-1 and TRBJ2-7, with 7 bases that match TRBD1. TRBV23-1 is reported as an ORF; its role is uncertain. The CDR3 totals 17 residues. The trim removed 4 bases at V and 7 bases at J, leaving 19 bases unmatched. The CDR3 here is CASSLLRGTVLFGEQYF. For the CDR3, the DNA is TGCGCCAGCAGTCTCCTCCGAGGGACAGTCCTATTCGGTGAGCAGTACTTC.

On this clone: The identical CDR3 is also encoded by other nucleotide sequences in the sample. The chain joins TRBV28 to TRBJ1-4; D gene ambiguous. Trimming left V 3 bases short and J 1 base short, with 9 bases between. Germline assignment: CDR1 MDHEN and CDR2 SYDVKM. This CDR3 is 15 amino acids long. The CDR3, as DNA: TGTGCCAGCAGTTTGGGCGGGATAACTAATGAAAAACTGTTTTTT. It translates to CASSLGGITNEKLFF. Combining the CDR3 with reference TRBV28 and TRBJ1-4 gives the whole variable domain DVKVTQSSRYLVKRTGEKVFLECVQDMDHENMFWYRQDPGLGLRLIYFSYDVKMKEKGDIPEGYSVSREKKERFSLILESASTNQTSMYLCASSLGGITNEKLFFGSGTQLSVL.

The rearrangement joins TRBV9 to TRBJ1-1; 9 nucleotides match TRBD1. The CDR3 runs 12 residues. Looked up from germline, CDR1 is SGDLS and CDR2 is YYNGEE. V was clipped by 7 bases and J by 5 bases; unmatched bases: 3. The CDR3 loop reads CASGDRETEAFF. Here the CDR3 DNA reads TGTGCCAGCGGGGACAGGGAGACTGAAGCTTTCTTT.

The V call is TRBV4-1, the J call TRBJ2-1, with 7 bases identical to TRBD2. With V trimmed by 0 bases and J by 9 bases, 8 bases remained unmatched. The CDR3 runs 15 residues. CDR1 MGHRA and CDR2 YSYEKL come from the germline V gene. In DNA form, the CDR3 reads TGCGCCAGCAGCCAAGATGTAGGGAGCGGGATTGAGCAGTTCTTC. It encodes CASSQDVGSGIEQFF.

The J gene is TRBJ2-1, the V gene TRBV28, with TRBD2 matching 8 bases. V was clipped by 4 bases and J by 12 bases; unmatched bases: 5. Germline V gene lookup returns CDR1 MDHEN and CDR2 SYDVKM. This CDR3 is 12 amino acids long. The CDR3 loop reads CASSWGTRRQFF. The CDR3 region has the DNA TGTGCCAGCAGTTGGGGGACTAGGAGGCAGTTCTTC. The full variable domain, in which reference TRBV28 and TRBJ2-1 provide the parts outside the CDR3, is DVKVTQSSRYLVKRTGEKVFLECVQDMDHENMFWYRQDPGLGLRLIYFSYDVKMKEKGDIPEGYSVSREKKERFSLILESASTNQTSMYLCASSWGTRRQFFGPGTRLTVL.

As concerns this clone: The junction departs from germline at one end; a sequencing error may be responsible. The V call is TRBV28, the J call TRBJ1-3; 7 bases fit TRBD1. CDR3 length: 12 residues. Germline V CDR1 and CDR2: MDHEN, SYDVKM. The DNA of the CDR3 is TGTGCCAGCAGTGTATCCCACAGGGGCGGGGATTTT. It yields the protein CASSVSHRGGDF.

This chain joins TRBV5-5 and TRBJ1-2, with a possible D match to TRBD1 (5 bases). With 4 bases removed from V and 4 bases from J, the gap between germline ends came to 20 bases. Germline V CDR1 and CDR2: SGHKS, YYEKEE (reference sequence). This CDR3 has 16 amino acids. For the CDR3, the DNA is TGTGCCAGCAGCCCGCCCCTAGGTAGGGGTGGCTATGGCTACACCTTC. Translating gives CASSPPLGRGGYGYTF. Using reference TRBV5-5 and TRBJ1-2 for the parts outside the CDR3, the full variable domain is DAGVTQSPTHLIKTRGQQVTLRCSPISGHKSVSWYQQVLGQGPQFIFQYYEKEERGRGNFPDRFSARQFPNYSSELNVNALLLGDSALYLCASSPPLGRGGYGYTFGSGTRLTVV.

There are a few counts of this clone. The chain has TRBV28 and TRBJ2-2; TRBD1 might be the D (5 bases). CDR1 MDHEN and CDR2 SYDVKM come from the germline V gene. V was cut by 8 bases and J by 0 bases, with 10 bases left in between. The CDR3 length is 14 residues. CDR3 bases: TGTGCCAGCCAAGGGGCGACGAACACCGGGGAGCTGTTTTTT. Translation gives CASQGATNTGELFF.

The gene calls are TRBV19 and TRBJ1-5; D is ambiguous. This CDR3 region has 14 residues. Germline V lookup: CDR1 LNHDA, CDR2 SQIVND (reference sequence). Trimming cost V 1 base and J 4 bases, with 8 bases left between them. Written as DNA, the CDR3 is TGTGCCAGTAGTATAGCAAGGAGTAATCAGCCCCAGCATTTT. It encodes CASSIARSNQPQHF.

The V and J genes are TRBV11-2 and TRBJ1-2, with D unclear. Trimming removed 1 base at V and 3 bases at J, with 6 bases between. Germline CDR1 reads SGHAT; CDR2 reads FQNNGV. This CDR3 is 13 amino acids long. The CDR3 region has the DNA TGTGCCAGCAGCTTAGGGTCGGACTATGGCTACACCTTC. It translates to CASSLGSDYGYTF.

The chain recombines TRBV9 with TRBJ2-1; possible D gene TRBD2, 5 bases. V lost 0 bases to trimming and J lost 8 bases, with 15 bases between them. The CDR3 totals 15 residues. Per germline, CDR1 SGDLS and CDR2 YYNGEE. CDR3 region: CASSVATNSGDEQFF. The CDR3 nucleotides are TGTGCCAGCAGCGTAGCCACTAACTCCGGGGATGAGCAGTTCTTC.

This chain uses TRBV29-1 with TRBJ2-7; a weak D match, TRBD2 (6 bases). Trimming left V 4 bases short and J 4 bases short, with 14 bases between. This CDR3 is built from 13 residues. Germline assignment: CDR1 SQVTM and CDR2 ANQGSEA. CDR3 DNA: TGCAGCGTTGGTGGAGGGAACGGGTACGAGCAGTACTTC. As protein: CSVGGGNGYEQYF.

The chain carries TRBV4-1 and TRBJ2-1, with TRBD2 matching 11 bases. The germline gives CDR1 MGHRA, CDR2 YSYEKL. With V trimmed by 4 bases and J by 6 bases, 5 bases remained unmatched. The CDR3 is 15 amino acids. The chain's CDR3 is CASSPIAGGGNEQFF. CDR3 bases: TGCGCCAGCAGCCCAATAGCGGGGGGGGGCAATGAGCAGTTCTTC.

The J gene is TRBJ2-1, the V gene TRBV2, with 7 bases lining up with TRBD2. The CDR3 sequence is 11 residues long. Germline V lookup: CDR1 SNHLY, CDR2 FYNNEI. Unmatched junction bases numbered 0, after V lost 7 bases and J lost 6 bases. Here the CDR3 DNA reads TGTGCCAGCACTAGCGGCAATGAGCAGTTCTTC. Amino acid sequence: CASTSGNEQFF.

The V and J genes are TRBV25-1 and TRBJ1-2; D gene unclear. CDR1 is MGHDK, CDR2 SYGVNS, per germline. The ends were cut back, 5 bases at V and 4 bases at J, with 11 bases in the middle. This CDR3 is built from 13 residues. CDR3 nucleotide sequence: TGTGCCAGCAGTCCAATGGGCTTCTATGGCTACACCTTC. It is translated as CASSPMGFYGYTF.

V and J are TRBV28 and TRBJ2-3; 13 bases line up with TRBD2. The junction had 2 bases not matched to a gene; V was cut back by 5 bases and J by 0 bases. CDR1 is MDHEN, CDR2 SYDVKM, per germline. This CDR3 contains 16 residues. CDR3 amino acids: CASSGLAGVSTDTQYF. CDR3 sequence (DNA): TGTGCCAGCAGTGGACTAGCGGGAGTTAGCACAGATACGCAGTATTTT.

The CDR3 protein is CASSPGQGNYGYTF. The DNA for the CDR3 is TGTGCCAGCAGCCCGGGACAGGGCAACTATGGCTACACCTTC. This chain joins TRBV7-9 and TRBJ1-2; the match to TRBD1 covers 9 bases. J was trimmed by 2 bases and V by 5 bases; bases with no gene match: 3. The length of the CDR3 is 14 residues. In germline, CDR1 is SEHNR, CDR2 FQNEAQ (reference sequence).

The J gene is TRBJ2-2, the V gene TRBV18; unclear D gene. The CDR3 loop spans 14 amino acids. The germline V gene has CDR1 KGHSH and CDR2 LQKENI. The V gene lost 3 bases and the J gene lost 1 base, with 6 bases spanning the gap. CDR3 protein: CASSPYRNTGELFF. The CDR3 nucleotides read TGTGCCAGCTCACCGTATAGGAACACCGGGGAGCTGTTTTTT. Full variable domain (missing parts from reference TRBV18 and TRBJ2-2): NAGVMQNPRHLVRRRGQEARLRCSPMKGHSHVYWYRQLPEEGLKFMVYLQKENIIDESGMPKERFSAEFPKEGPSILRIQQVVRGDSAAYFCASSPYRNTGELFFGEGSRLTVL.